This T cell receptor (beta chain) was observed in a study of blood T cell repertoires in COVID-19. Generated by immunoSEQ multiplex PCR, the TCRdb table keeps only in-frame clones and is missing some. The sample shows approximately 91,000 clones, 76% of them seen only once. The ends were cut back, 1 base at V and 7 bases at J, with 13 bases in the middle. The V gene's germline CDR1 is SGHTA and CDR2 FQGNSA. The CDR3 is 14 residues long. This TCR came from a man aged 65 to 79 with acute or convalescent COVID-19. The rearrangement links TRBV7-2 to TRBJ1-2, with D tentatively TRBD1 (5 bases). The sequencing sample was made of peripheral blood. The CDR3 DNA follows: TGTGCCAGCAGCTTAGGCAGGGAGGGCGGTGGCTACACCTTC. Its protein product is CASSLGREGGGYTF.